This TCR beta chain was documented in a study of cytomegalovirus exposure and HLA in healthy donors. Study overall: In an earlier analysis, around 120 million unique TCR beta sequences were found from 200 million or so T cells. General study results and limits: The study put 150 to 200 TCR beta chains on its list as cytomegalovirus-associated. Most CMV-associated TCR beta chains were later found to appear HLA-restricted.

Turning to this clone: Its target is not known.

60 Vbeta and 13 Jbeta primers were used in PCR. The assay was immunoSEQ multiplex PCR, and TCRdb's table has in-frame clones only and misses some. In the table there are over 25,000 clones, approximately 70% of which are singletons. This CDR3 spans 16 amino acids. Trimming removed 4 bases from V and 1 base from J, with 12 bases in between. Germline CDR1 SGHTS, CDR2 YDEGEE. Sequenced material: PBMCs. The source of this sequence is a woman aged 45 to 65 in good health and CMV-seronegative. The chain links TRBV5-8 to TRBJ1-6; D remains ambiguous. CDR3 nucleotides: TGTGCCAGCAGCACGCTCTCAGGATCCTATAATTCACCCCTCCACTTT. Its translation is CASSTLSGSYNSPLHF. Full variable domain (missing parts from reference TRBV5-8 and TRBJ1-6): EAGVTQSPTHLIKTRGQQATLRCSPISGHTSVYWYQQALGLGLQFLLWYDEGEERNRGNFPPRFSGRQFPNYSSELNVNALELEDSALYLCASSTLSGSYNSPLHFGNGTRLTVT.